Presented here are 30 T cell receptor beta chains from one specimen sequenced in a study of cytomegalovirus exposure and HLA in healthy donors. Primers for the PCR totalled 60 Vbeta and 13 Jbeta. Using immunoSEQ multiplex PCR, the repertoire was profiled, and TCRdb retains in-frame clones only, with some absent. This table holds around 170,000 clones, approximately 84% found once. Sequences were obtained from PBMCs. Receptors originate from a man aged 45-65 years in good health and CMV-seronegative.

This chain uses TRBV15 with TRBJ2-3, with TRBD2 matching over 12 bases. The CDR3 loop spans 17 amino acids. The V gene end was trimmed by 5 bases and the J gene end by 5 bases; junction bases not matched to a gene: 11. The germline gives CDR1 LNHNV, CDR2 YYDKDF (reference sequence). The CDR3 DNA reads as TGTGCCACCAGCGGACGGACTAGCGGGGTCGGGAGAGATACGCAGTATTTT. Translation: CATSGRTSGVGRDTQYF.

The CDR3 region has the DNA TGTGCCATCAGTGACACGGGGGGCTACCAAGAGACCCAGTACTTC. Translating gives CAISDTGGYQETQYF. The rearrangement uses TRBV10-3 and TRBJ2-5, with D tentatively TRBD2 (7 bases). The CDR3 covers 15 residues. Trimming cost V 3 bases and J 0 bases, with 11 bases left between them. The germline V gene encodes CDR1 ENHRY and CDR2 SYGVKD.

This sequence joins TRBV12-5 and TRBJ1-2; 7 bases map to TRBD1. V lost 5 bases, J lost 4 bases, and 4 bases stayed unmatched. Per the germline V gene, CDR1 is LGHNT and CDR2 is FRNRAP. The CDR3 extends over 13 amino acids. The CDR3: CASGLRDSYGYTF. For the CDR3, the DNA is TGTGCTAGTGGTCTCCGGGACAGCTATGGCTACACCTTC.

J is TRBJ1-3 and V is TRBV18; possible D gene TRBD1, 5 bases. V shed 5 bases and J shed 0 bases, with 17 bases lying between them. Germline CDR1 reads KGHSH; CDR2 reads LQKENI. The CDR3 consists of 17 residues. Here the CDR3 DNA reads TGTGCCAGCTCAGCGCTTCAGACGGGGGACTCTGGAAACACCATATATTTT. Its translation: CASSALQTGDSGNTIYF.

The chain employs TRBV5-1 and TRBJ2-3; maybe TRBD2 (6 bases). The CDR3 spans 15 residues. Germline V gene lookup returns CDR1 SGHRS and CDR2 YFSETQ. V was clipped by 1 base and J by 2 bases, with 11 bases between them. The chain's CDR3 is CASSLRTDYTDTQYF. CDR3 bases: TGCGCCAGCAGCTTGCGGACGGACTACACAGATACGCAGTATTTT.

The chain uses TRBV6-1 and TRBJ1-2; 7 bases align to TRBD1. Germline values: CDR1 MNHNS, CDR2 SASEGT. This CDR3 has 14 amino acids. Trimming took 1 base from V and 8 from J; bases not matched to a gene: 7. In nucleotides, the CDR3 is TGTGCCAGCAGTGAAGAGGGGGCTGGGAGAGGCTACACCTTC. As protein: CASSEEGAGRGYTF.

This sequence joins TRBV9 and TRBJ2-5; 13 bases are shared with TRBD2. Trimming took 0 bases from V and 1 from J; bases not matched to a gene: 6. CDR1 and CDR2 (germline): SGDLS, YYNGEE. The length of the CDR3 is 18 residues. DNA of the CDR3: TGTGCCAGCAGCGTAGGCACTAGCGGGGGGGCGCTCCAAGAGACCCAGTACTTC. Amino acid sequence: CASSVGTSGGALQETQYF.

V is TRBV30 and J is TRBJ1-1, with 7 bases aligning to TRBD1. The ends lost 7 bases at V and 3 bases at J; junction bases unmatched: 11. The CDR3 runs 14 residues. CDR1 and CDR2 (germline): GTSNPN, SVGIG (reference sequence). The CDR3 reads CAFEGGRGYTEAFF. In nucleotides, the CDR3 is TGTGCCTTTGAAGGGGGCCGAGGTTACACTGAAGCTTTCTTT.

The chain combines TRBV18 with TRBJ1-4, with 8 bases that match TRBD1. Germline CDR1 is KGHSH and CDR2 is LQKENI. The V gene end was trimmed by 0 bases and the J gene end by 7 bases; junction bases not matched to a gene: 7. CDR3 length equals 16 residues. CDR3 region: CASSPPLGQGGEKLFF. CDR3 in DNA: TGTGCCAGCTCACCACCGCTTGGACAGGGTGGTGAAAAACTGTTTTTT.

This chain links TRBV18 with TRBJ2-4; 7 bases fit TRBD2. After removal of 1 base from V and 1 base from J, the junction contained 10 bases not matched to a gene. This CDR3 is built from 18 residues. Germline V gene sequence: CDR1 KGHSH, CDR2 LQKENI. CDR3 protein: CASSPQGGLDKAKNIQYF. CDR3 DNA: TGTGCCAGCTCACCACAGGGAGGGCTTGATAAGGCCAAAAACATTCAGTACTTC.

The chain is built from TRBV19 and TRBJ2-3; the match to TRBD2 covers 7 bases. V was clipped by 4 bases and J by 2 bases; unmatched bases: 6. This CDR3 contains 15 residues. In germline, CDR1 is LNHDA, CDR2 SQIVND (reference sequence). CDR3 loop: CASSRGGANTDTQYF. In nucleotides, the CDR3 is TGTGCCAGTAGTAGGGGAGGGGCCAACACAGATACGCAGTATTTT.

The chain couples TRBV4-1 to TRBJ1-4; possibly TRBD1 for D (5 bases). The CDR3 is made up of 17 amino acids. The V end lost 1 base, the J end lost 2 bases, and 14 bases lay between the germline ends. Germline lookup yields CDR1 MGHRA and CDR2 YSYEKL. The CDR3 coding sequence is TGCGCCAGCAGCCAAGTAGGGGCAATCTCTACTAATGAAAAACTGTTTTTT. Amino acids: CASSQVGAISTNEKLFF.

The chain uses TRBV5-1 and TRBJ2-1, with D possibly TRBD2 on 7 matching bases. V was cut by 0 bases and J by 8 bases, with 15 bases left in between. The CDR3 extends over 15 amino acids. Germline V gene lookup returns CDR1 SGHRS and CDR2 YFSETQ. CDR3 protein: CASSLEGGPVDEQFF. The CDR3, as DNA: TGCGCCAGCAGCTTGGAGGGGGGGCCAGTCGATGAGCAGTTCTTC.

In this sample, this clone turned up a few times. V and J are TRBV4-1 and TRBJ2-1, with TRBD1 identical over 9 bases. The germline V gene has CDR1 MGHRA and CDR2 YSYEKL. The CDR3 spans 15 residues. Losses at the gene ends were 4 bases for V and 6 bases for J; bases not matched to a gene: 7. Here the CDR3 reads CASSRTGGLLNEQFF. Here the CDR3 DNA reads TGCGCCAGCAGCCGAACAGGGGGCCTCCTCAATGAGCAGTTCTTC.

This chain links TRBV12-5 with TRBJ2-1; 7 bases fit TRBD2. V lost 8 bases and J lost 7; bases outside the gene matches: 8. The CDR3 totals 13 residues. Germline CDR1 and CDR2: LGHNT and FRNRAP. CDR3 sequence (DNA): TGTGCTAGTAAGGTGGGGGGGGGTAATGAGCAGTTCTTC. Protein product: CASKVGGGNEQFF. Looking up the rest from reference TRBV12-5 and TRBJ2-1 gives the full variable domain: DARVTQTPRHKVTEMGQEVTMRCQPILGHNTVFWYRQTMMQGLELLAYFRNRAPLDDSGMPKDRFSAEMPDATLATLKIQPSEPRDSAVYFCASKVGGGNEQFFGPGTRLTVL.

V is TRBV27 and J is TRBJ2-7, with a tentative D call TRBD1 (5 bases). CDR1 is MNHEY and CDR2 is SMNVEV in the germline V gene (reference sequence). The length of the CDR3 is 11 residues. Trimming took 2 bases from V and 6 from J, leaving 5 bases between them. For the CDR3, the DNA is TGTGCCAGCAGTTTAAGGGGCGAGCAGTACTTC. This sequence encodes CASSLRGEQYF.

This chain uses TRBV18 with TRBJ1-1; TRBD1 agrees at 9 bases. J gave up 5 bases and V 4 bases, and 8 bases lay outside the gene matches. This CDR3 has 15 amino acids. Germline V lookup: CDR1 KGHSH, CDR2 LQKENI. The CDR3 is CASSQRTGESTEAFF. For the CDR3, the DNA is TGTGCCAGCTCACAAAGGACAGGGGAGAGTACTGAAGCTTTCTTT.

V is TRBV7-2 and J is TRBJ2-1; perhaps TRBD2 as D (6 bases). The CDR3 is made up of 15 amino acids. Germline assignment: CDR1 SGHTA and CDR2 FQGNSA. V gave up 5 bases and J gave up 6 bases, with 17 bases separating them. Here the CDR3 DNA reads TGTGCCAGCAGCCCCCCCTACCGGGACTCCAATGAGCAGTTCTTC. This translates into CASSPPYRDSNEQFF.

The chain joins TRBV7-9 to TRBJ1-2; D gene unclear. Germline CDR1 SEHNR, CDR2 FQNEAQ (reference sequence). This CDR3 contains 12 residues. V lost 1 base to trimming and J lost 6 bases, with 6 bases between them. DNA for the CDR3: TGTGCCAGCAGCTTAGGATTAGATGGCTACACCTTC. Encoded protein: CASSLGLDGYTF.

The J gene is TRBJ2-5, the V gene TRBV7-6, with 11 bases matching TRBD1. The J call is doubtful: the DNA matches TRBJ2-7 better. Germline V gene data show CDR1 as SGHVS and CDR2 as FNYEAQ. This CDR3 contains 15 residues. CDR3: CASSGAGQGAYEQYF. CDR3 bases: TGTGCCAGCAGCGGAGCGGGACAGGGGGCCTACGAGCAGTACTTC.

The chain carries TRBV29-1 and TRBJ1-1; tentatively, D is TRBD1 (6 bases). V lost 7 bases to trimming and J lost 1 base, with 13 bases between them. The V gene's germline CDR1 is SQVTM and CDR2 ANQGSEA. The CDR3 runs to 13 residues. CDR3 nucleotides: TGCAGCGCCCATTCACAGGGGAACACTGAAGCTTTCTTT. The encoded protein is CSAHSQGNTEAFF. The full variable domain, in which reference TRBV29-1 and TRBJ1-1 provide the parts outside the CDR3, is SAVISQKPSRDICQRGTSLTIQCQVDSQVTMMFWYRQQPGQSLTLIATANQGSEATYESGFVIDKFPISRPNLTFSTLTVSNMSPEDSSIYLCSAHSQGNTEAFFGQGTRLTVV.

The V call is TRBV10-3, the J call TRBJ1-1; the match to TRBD1 covers 9 bases. This CDR3 spans 16 amino acids. V lost 5 bases and J lost 4; bases outside the gene matches: 11. Germline V gene data show CDR1 as ENHRY and CDR2 as SYGVKD. This CDR3 reads CAISLRDREVSTEAFF. The CDR3 DNA is TGTGCCATCAGTCTCAGGGACAGGGAAGTAAGCACTGAAGCTTTCTTT.

Only one count was recorded for this clone. This rearrangement joins TRBV6-1 to TRBJ1-1; tentative D call: TRBD1 (6 bases). The CDR3 is made up of 13 amino acids. Germline CDR1 reads MNHNS; CDR2 reads SASEGT. V was clipped by 2 bases and J by 6 bases, with 10 bases between them. CDR3 nucleotide sequence: TGTGCCAGCAGTGAATGGTCAGGGGCTGAAGCTTTCTTT. The encoded protein is CASSEWSGAEAFF.

This clone is a singleton in its sample. This chain uses TRBV27 with TRBJ1-2; D might be TRBD1 (6 bases). The CDR3 has 13 residues. The germline CDR1 and CDR2 sequences are MNHEY and SMNVEV (reference sequence). V lost 5 bases to trimming and J lost 6 bases, with 13 bases between them. The CDR3 is CASSPRWTDGYTF. In DNA form, the CDR3 reads TGTGCCAGCAGTCCCCGCTGGACAGATGGCTACACCTTC.

The J gene is TRBJ2-7, the V gene TRBV10-2; the D gene is possibly TRBD1 (5 bases). There are 15 residues in the CDR3. Trimming shortened V by 6 bases and J by 4 bases, and 19 bases separated the two germline ends. Germline assignment: CDR1 WSHSY and CDR2 SAAADI. The CDR3 protein is CASSKGADGKYEQYF. In nucleotides, the CDR3 is TGCGCCAGCAGCAAAGGGGCGGACGGTAAATACGAGCAGTACTTC.

The chain recombines TRBV2 with TRBJ2-1; perhaps TRBD1 as D (5 bases). CDR3 size: 14 residues. Germline assignment: CDR1 SNHLY and CDR2 FYNNEI. Trimming stripped 7 bases from V and 4 bases from J, with 14 bases between. CDR3 nucleotide sequence: TGTGCCAGCATTCTACAGGTGGTGTACAATGAGCAGTTCTTC. Translation: CASILQVVYNEQFF.

The J gene is TRBJ2-3, the V gene TRBV4-3, with 7 bases identical to TRBD2. V lost 0 bases to trimming and J lost 2 bases; unmatched junction nucleotides: 5. This CDR3 has 16 amino acids. Per the germline V gene, CDR1 is LGHNA and CDR2 is YSLEER. CDR3 DNA sequence: TGCGCCAGCAGCCAAGAGGGCGGGGGATTCACAGATACGCAGTATTTT. Its translation is CASSQEGGGFTDTQYF.

This chain uses TRBV20-1 with TRBJ1-4; D might be TRBD1 (5 bases). The germline V gene encodes CDR1 DFQATT and CDR2 SNEGSKA (reference sequence). This CDR3 region has 11 residues. CDR3 amino acids: CSGEAGLKLFF. In DNA form, the CDR3 reads TGCAGCGGCGAAGCAGGGCTAAAACTGTTTTTT.

The chain recombines TRBV4-1 with TRBJ1-1; D might be TRBD1 (6 bases). V lost 3 bases, J lost 8 bases, and 10 bases lay in between. This CDR3 contains 12 residues. Looked up from germline, CDR1 is MGHRA and CDR2 is YSYEKL. As DNA, the CDR3 is TGCGCCAGCAGCCAGAATACAGGGGAAGCTTTCTTT. This codes for CASSQNTGEAFF.

V usage is TRBV18 and J usage is TRBJ2-1; 7 positions agree with TRBD1. Looked up from germline, CDR1 is KGHSH and CDR2 is LQKENI. CDR3 length: 14 amino acids. J lost 5 bases, V lost 11 bases, and 12 bases had no gene match. The CDR3 nucleotides read TGTGCCGGCCAGGGTGGCAGGGGGAACAATGAGCAGTTCTTC. It specifies CAGQGGRGNNEQFF.